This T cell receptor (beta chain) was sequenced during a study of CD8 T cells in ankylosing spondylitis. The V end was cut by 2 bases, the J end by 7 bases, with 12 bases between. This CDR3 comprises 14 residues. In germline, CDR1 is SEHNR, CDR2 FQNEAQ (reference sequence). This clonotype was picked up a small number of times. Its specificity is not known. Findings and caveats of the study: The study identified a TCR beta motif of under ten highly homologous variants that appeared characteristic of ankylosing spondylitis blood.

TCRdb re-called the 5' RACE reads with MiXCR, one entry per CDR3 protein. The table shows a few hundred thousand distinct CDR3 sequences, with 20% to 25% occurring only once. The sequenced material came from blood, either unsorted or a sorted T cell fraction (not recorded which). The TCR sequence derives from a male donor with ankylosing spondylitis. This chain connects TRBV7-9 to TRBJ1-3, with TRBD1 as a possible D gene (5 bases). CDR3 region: CASSLPTTANTIYF. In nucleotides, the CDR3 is TGTGCCAGCAGCTTACCGACGACAGCCAACACCATATATTTT.